This T cell receptor beta chain was recorded in a study of blood T cell repertoires in COVID-19 (dated by TCRdb to between 2020 and 2021). With respect to the entire study: Samples covering the acute and convalescent phases of COVID-19 were provided by collaborators in the United States, Italy and Spain. The material from the prospective study consisted of cDNA or gDNA derived from T cells, B-cell-depleted T cells, or PBMCs. Deeply sampled blood TCRbeta repertoires from subjects exposed to, actively infected with, or recovered from COVID-19 were included in the dataset. The repertoires were released in a freely available public database meant as a resource for research on the immune response to SARS-CoV-2. The samples were drawn from the first 160 participants of the ongoing ImmuneRACE study and from 1,254 subjects provided by 6 global collaborators. Sample metadata almost always included a de-identified subject ID, COVID-19 status, age in years and sex. HLA class I and class II types, where available, came from metadata supplied by the sample provider rather than from assay-based typing. The paper's findings and limits, for the study overall: Clinical and demographic metadata were provided uncurated, with the amount varying by source and participant.

Notes on this clone: Its antigen is still unknown. No base quality values were provided; no much bigger clone lies one nucleotide off.

TCRbeta CDR3 regions were amplified from genomic DNA by means of the immunoSEQ Assay, a bias-controlled multiplex PCR. In the original analysis: Within the assay, amplification of reference gene primers was used to estimate how many nucleated cells each sample contained. To quantify the absolute abundance of each unique TCRbeta CDR3 rearrangement, sequence reads were collapsed and filtered. For each sample, productive Simpson clonality was calculated as the square root of Simpson's diversity index over productive rearrangements. Imported from immuneACCESS, the table was reduced by TCRdb to in-frame sequences with V and J called. These copies leave out some clones; in studies compared against another copy, an unresolved V gene accounts for under half, and the cause of the remainder is not known. V and J calls and clone size are those listed in that table; D and trimming were worked out from the DNA. This sample holds tens of thousands of clones; approximately 90% were observed only once. The ten most abundant clones make up 16% of the sample.

Unmatched junction bases come to 8, with V trimmed by 3 bases and J by 6 bases. There are 14 amino acids in the CDR3, from cysteine to phenylalanine inclusive. Only CDR3 DNA remains: 42 bases, in frame from the first base. CDR1 SGDLS and CDR2 YYNGEE were looked up in the germline V gene. Collaborating institutions collected whole blood in K2EDTA tubes following their own protocols. For TCRbeta analysis, collaborators shipped samples in one of three forms: frozen whole blood, isolated PBMCs, or DNA extracted from either of those sample types. Sequencing was done on a sample of peripheral blood. The rearranged segments are TRBV9 and TRBJ1-2, with 7 bases matching TRBD1. The TCR sequence derives from a man at least 80 years old with acute or convalescent COVID-19. The encoded CDR3 is CASSATGQPDGYTF. The nucleotides read TGTGCCAGCAGCGCAACGGGACAGCCGGATGGCTACACCTTC.